These T cell receptor beta chains were read from a single sample in a study of blood T cell repertoires in COVID-19. TCRdb keeps only in-frame clones here, not all; method: immunoSEQ multiplex PCR. The data hold about 220,000 clones, with 86% observed a single time. Sample: peripheral blood. The receptor set was obtained from a woman aged 45 to 65 with COVID-19, enrolled during active disease. Both conserved end residues are part of each CDR3. A D gene is named only where the DNA matches it firmly. Expanded clones get a size class; other rows say once, few or many, or leave the size out.

J,V,size,D,DNA,CDR3
TRBJ2-1,TRBV5-1,few,TRBD2,TGCGCCAGCAGCCCCTATGAGTTCGGGGGGGCAGATTACAATGAGCAGTTCTTC,CASSPYEFGGADYNEQFF
TRBJ2-7,TRBV28,few,.,TGTGCCTCCAGAGAGGGTGGAAGGGCCTACGAGCAGTACTTC,CASREGGRAYEQYF
TRBJ1-2,TRBV4-1,.,.,TGCGCCAGCAGCCAATTGGACGGGGGCTATGGCTACACCTTC,CASSQLDGGYGYTF
TRBJ2-3,TRBV7-7,.,TRBD1,TGTGCCAGCATCACTCCGGGGACAGGGGGGTTTGTGGCGGGATCCCGCACAGATACGCAGTATTTT,CASITPGTGGFVAGSRTDTQYF
TRBJ2-3,TRBV5-1,.,.,TGCGCCAGCAGCTTGGACTCAGGGGAAGATACGCAGTATTTT,CASSLDSGEDTQYF
TRBJ2-1,TRBV7-9,.,TRBD1,TGTGCCAGCACCCCGATGGGACAGGAAAACAATGAGCAGTTCTTC,CASTPMGQENNEQFF
TRBJ1-1,TRBV27,.,.,TGTGCCAGCAGTTTCCAGACAGGCGGCGGGTTTGAAGCTTTCTTT,CASSFQTGGGFEAFF
TRBJ1-5,TRBV19,.,.,TGTGCCAGTAGCTTCCAGGGTCAGGGTCAGCCCCAGCATTTT,CASSFQGQGQPQHF
TRBJ1-1,TRBV5-1,few,.,TGCGCCAGCAGCTTGGTACAGGCAGGAGAAGCTTTCTTT,CASSLVQAGEAFF
TRBJ2-7,TRBV28,.,.,TGTGCCAGTTCGGGGTTCCCCTACGAGCAGTACTTC,CASSGFPYEQYF
TRBJ1-2,TRBV28,.,.,TGTGCCAGCAATCGAGGTTCTAACTATGGCTACACCTTC,CASNRGSNYGYTF
TRBJ2-4,TRBV28,.,.,TGTGCCAGCAGCTCCACTAACATTCAGTACTTC,CASSSTNIQYF
TRBJ1-1,TRBV19,.,TRBD1,TGTGCCAGTAGTATTAGACAGGGCGCTTTATGGGGAGCTTTCTTT,CASSIRQGALWGAFF
TRBJ1-1,TRBV28,.,.,TGTGCCACCTGCGGTCGGGGGAACACTGAAGCTTTCTTT,CATCGRGNTEAFF
TRBJ2-1,TRBV5-1,.,.,TGCGCCAGCAGCTTGGGGCAGGGGGGCCACAATGAGCAGTTCTTC,CASSLGQGGHNEQFF
TRBJ2-5,TRBV5-1,.,.,TGCGCCAGCAGCCTGGAGGGGACAACGAAAGAGACCCAGTACTTC,CASSLEGTTKETQYF
TRBJ1-3,TRBV6-5,.,.,TGTGCCAGCAGTACCGGGACAGGAAACACCATATATTTT,CASSTGTGNTIYF
TRBJ1-4,TRBV4-1,.,TRBD1,TGCGCCAGCAGCCCCACGTGGACAGGGGAAGAACGAAAACTGTTTTTT,CASSPTWTGEERKLFF
TRBJ1-6,TRBV9,.,TRBD1,TGTGCCAGCAGCGTAGAGGACAGGGTTTATAATTCACCCCTCCACTTT,CASSVEDRVYNSPLHF
TRBJ1-3,TRBV24-1,.,.,TGTGCCACCAGTGGACCAGGGAATCAGGCTGGAAACACCATATATTTT,CATSGPGNQAGNTIYF
TRBJ1-5,TRBV5-5,.,TRBD1,TGTGCCAGCAGCTTTACAGGGGCCCCTAATCAGCCCCAGCATTTT,CASSFTGAPNQPQHF
TRBJ1-1,TRBV15,few,.,TGTGCCACCAGCAGAGATCTGGCATCCAGGGGACGAACTGAAGCTTTCTTT,CATSRDLASRGRTEAFF
TRBJ2-7,TRBV5-1,.,TRBD1,TGCGCCAGCAGCTACTTCACAGGGGGCGACGAGCAGTACTTC,CASSYFTGGDEQYF
TRBJ2-2,TRBV9,.,.,TGTGCCAGCAGCGTAGTAGAGGGTAGGATCGGGGAGCTGTTTTTT,CASSVVEGRIGELFF
TRBJ1-2,TRBV12-3/TRBV12-4,.,.,TGTGCCAGCAGAGGGGGGGTGGGGTATGGCTACACCTTC,CASRGGVGYGYTF